These 13 T cell receptor beta chains were sequenced from one sample in a study of T cells in Graves' hyperthyroidism and ophthalmopathy. Template material for amplifying TCR beta CDR3 regions consisted of RNA transcripts. A set of HTBI primers served as the primers for a first-round RT-PCR of the TCR CDR3. Using its own MiXCR run on the multiplex PCR reads, TCRdb lists one record per CDR3 protein. The table records some 500,000 distinct CDR3 sequences, around 14% of them present only once. Sequencing was carried out using blood. These receptors were taken from a woman under 30 with Graves' hyperthyroidism.

The chain has TRBV29-1 and TRBJ2-2; D is perhaps TRBD1 or TRBD2 (5 bases each). From germline, CDR1 is SQVTM and CDR2 ANQGSEA. Trimming took off 5 bases at V and 6 bases at J, with 10 bases between the two ends. This CDR3 spans 12 amino acids. The CDR3 DNA sequence: TGCAGCGTTAAGAGGGGCGCCGGGGAGCTGTTTTTT. Its protein is CSVKRGAGELFF.

In this sample, this clonotype turned up many times. The chain uses TRBV20-1 and TRBJ2-1; the match to TRBD2 covers 7 bases. The V segment lost 3 bases and the J segment 0 bases; nucleotides outside the gene matches: 8. The V gene's germline CDR1 is DFQATT and CDR2 SNEGSKA (reference sequence). This CDR3 has 16 residues. CDR3 nucleotide sequence: TGCAGTGCTAGGTCTCGGGGGGAGGTCTCCTACAATGAGCAGTTCTTC. It encodes CSARSRGEVSYNEQFF.

The sample holds many counts of this clonotype. This chain links TRBV11-3 with TRBJ2-5, with 11 bases matching TRBD2. The CDR3 totals 17 residues. Germline CDR1 is SGHNT and CDR2 is YENEEA. J gave up 1 base and V 5 bases, and 9 bases lay outside the gene matches. The CDR3 loop is CASSRRLAGPTQETQYF. In DNA form, the CDR3 reads TGTGCCAGCAGCCGGAGACTAGCGGGGCCCACCCAAGAGACCCAGTACTTC.

This clonotype was seen many times. The V call is TRBV13, the J call TRBJ2-3; 8 bases are a match to TRBD1. Per germline, CDR1 PRHDT and CDR2 FYEKMQ (reference sequence). The CDR3 has 15 residues. With 4 bases clipped from V and 2 bases from J, the junction kept 5 bases outside the gene matches. This CDR3 reads CASSWTGSSTDTQYF. The DNA of the CDR3 is TGTGCCAGCAGCTGGACAGGGTCATCCACAGATACGCAGTATTTT.

This rearrangement joins TRBV4-1 to TRBJ2-3; 10 bases fit TRBD2. This CDR3 spans 16 amino acids. Germline V gene lookup returns CDR1 MGHRA and CDR2 YSYEKL. The trim removed 5 bases at V and 0 bases at J, leaving 5 bases unmatched. CDR3 protein: CASSSSGRTSTDTQYF. Written as DNA, the CDR3 is TGCGCCAGCAGCAGTAGCGGGAGGACTAGCACAGATACGCAGTATTTT.

This clonotype occurred many times. The rearrangement uses TRBV30 and TRBJ1-1; no clear D gene. Trimming took off 2 bases at V and 4 bases at J, with 11 bases between the two ends. The V gene's germline CDR1 is GTSNPN and CDR2 SVGIG (reference sequence). The CDR3 is made up of 13 amino acids. CDR3 bases: TGTGCCTGGAGTCTCGACGGATCCACTGAAGCTTTCTTT. This translates into CAWSLDGSTEAFF.

The sample holds many counts of this clonotype. This chain uses TRBV30 with TRBJ1-5; D uncertain. Germline CDR1 GTSNPN, CDR2 SVGIG (reference sequence). Trimming removed 5 bases at V and 2 bases at J, with 16 bases between. CDR3 length: 15 amino acids. CDR3 in DNA: TGTGCCTGGGAGCATGGGGATCGGGGCAATCAGCCCCAGCATTTT. Translation: CAWEHGDRGNQPQHF.

Many counts were recorded for this clonotype. The chain joins TRBV3-1 to TRBJ1-2; TRBD1 aligns across 8 bases. Germline V gene lookup returns CDR1 LGHDT and CDR2 YNNKEL (reference sequence). This CDR3 spans 15 amino acids. Trimming cost V 1 base and J 7 bases; bases outside gene matches: 8. CDR3 sequence (DNA): TGTGCCAGCAGCCAAGGTCGCCAGGGGGCGTCTGGCTACACCTTC. Translation: CASSQGRQGASGYTF.

This clonotype came up a few times. The J gene is TRBJ1-5, the V gene TRBV2; D uncertain. The CDR3 runs 14 residues. The germline V and J ends were trimmed by 3 bases and 9 bases, with 15 bases remaining between them. Germline lookup yields CDR1 SNHLY and CDR2 FYNNEI. CDR3 DNA: TGTGCCAGCAGTGATCGGATGGTCGAATGGCCCCAGCATTTT. Amino acids: CASSDRMVEWPQHF.

The sample holds many counts of this clonotype. The chain uses TRBV30 and TRBJ2-7; no definite D call. Trimming shortened V by 6 bases and J by 5 bases, and 14 bases separated the two germline ends. This CDR3 is 12 amino acids long. CDR1 GTSNPN and CDR2 SVGIG come from the germline V gene (reference sequence). CDR3 bases: TGTGCCTGCCTCAGGCCGCTGAACGAGCAGTACTTC. Amino acids: CACLRPLNEQYF.

This sequence joins TRBV27 and TRBJ2-2, with no clear D. CDR1 and CDR2 (germline): MNHEY, SMNVEV (reference sequence). This CDR3 region has 14 residues. V was cut by 0 bases and J by 5 bases, with 7 bases left in between. The CDR3 spells CASSLSYGTGELFF. The CDR3 DNA reads TGTGCCAGCAGTTTATCGTACGGTACCGGGGAGCTGTTTTTT.

The rearrangement uses TRBV11-3 and TRBJ2-7, with 8 positions matching TRBD1. V shed 5 bases and J 2 bases; nucleotides not matched to a gene: 8. CDR1 and CDR2 from the germline V gene are SGHNT and YENEEA. This CDR3 spans 15 amino acids. The CDR3 sequence is CASSTTRGRTYEQYV. The CDR3 region has the DNA TGTGCCAGCAGCACTACCAGGGGGCGAACCTACGAGCAGTACGTC.

This clonotype was counted at least ten times. The chain links TRBV27 to TRBJ2-3; TRBD2 agrees at 11 bases. V gave up 6 bases and J gave up 0 bases; unmatched junction bases: 2. The CDR3 covers 15 residues. The germline V gene has CDR1 MNHEY and CDR2 SMNVEV (reference sequence). CDR3 in amino acids: CASSRLAGSTDTQYF. The CDR3 DNA follows: TGTGCCAGCAGCCGACTAGCGGGAAGCACAGATACGCAGTATTTT.